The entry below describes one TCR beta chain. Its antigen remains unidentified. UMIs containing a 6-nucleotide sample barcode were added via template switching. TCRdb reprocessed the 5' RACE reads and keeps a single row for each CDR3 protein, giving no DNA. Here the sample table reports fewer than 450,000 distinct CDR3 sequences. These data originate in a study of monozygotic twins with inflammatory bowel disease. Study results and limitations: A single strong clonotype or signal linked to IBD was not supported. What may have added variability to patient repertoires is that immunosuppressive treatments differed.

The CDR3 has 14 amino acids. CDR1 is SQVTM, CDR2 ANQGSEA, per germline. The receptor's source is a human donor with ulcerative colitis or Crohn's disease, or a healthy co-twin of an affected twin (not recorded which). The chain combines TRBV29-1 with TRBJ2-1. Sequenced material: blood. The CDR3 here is CSVEDRTTNNEQFF.